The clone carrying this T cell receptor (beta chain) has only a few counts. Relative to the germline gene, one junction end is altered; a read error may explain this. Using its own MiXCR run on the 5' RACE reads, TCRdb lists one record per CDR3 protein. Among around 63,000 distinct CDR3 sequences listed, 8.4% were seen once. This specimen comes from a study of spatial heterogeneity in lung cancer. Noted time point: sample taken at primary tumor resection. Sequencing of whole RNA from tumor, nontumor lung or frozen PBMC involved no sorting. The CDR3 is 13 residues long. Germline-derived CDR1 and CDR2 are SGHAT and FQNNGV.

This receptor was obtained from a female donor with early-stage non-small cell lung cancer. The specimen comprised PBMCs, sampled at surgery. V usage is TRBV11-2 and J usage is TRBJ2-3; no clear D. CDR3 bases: TGTGCCAGCGGCTTGCCAGGCACAGATACGCAGTATTTT. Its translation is CASGLPGTDTQYF.